These 21 T cell receptor beta chains share one sample of origin, sequenced in a study of shared clonotypes between healthy human individuals. Sequenced by immunoSEQ multiplex PCR; TCRdb stores in-frame clones only, minus some. The data show roughly 1.4 million clones, around 98.5% seen once. Sequences were obtained from naive CD4+ T cells sorted from blood. Subset defined: CD45RA+ positively selected. All receptors derive from a man aged 25-45 years in good health.

This sequence joins TRBV10-2 and TRBJ1-4; possibly TRBD1 for D (5 bases). Germline V gene sequence: CDR1 WSHSY, CDR2 SAAADI. The CDR3 contains 15 residues. V was shortened by 4 bases and J by 1 base, with 10 bases between the two germline ends. The CDR3 bases are TGCGCCAGCAGTGCCCTGGGACGAACTAATGAAAAACTGTTTTTT. Translating gives CASSALGRTNEKLFF.

Details on this clone: The sample carries other DNA sequences with the same CDR3. V usage is TRBV18 and J usage is TRBJ1-5; 7 bases fit TRBD1. Germline CDR1 reads KGHSH; CDR2 reads LQKENI. The V segment lost 6 bases and the J segment 2 bases; nucleotides outside the gene matches: 1. The CDR3 runs to 13 residues. The CDR3 reads CASSGTGNQPQHF. The CDR3 DNA sequence: TGTGCCAGCTCCGGGACAGGCAATCAGCCCCAGCATTTT.

The rearrangement joins TRBV18 to TRBJ1-5, with D tentatively TRBD1 (6 bases). The CDR3 has 18 amino acids. Per the germline V gene, CDR1 is KGHSH and CDR2 is LQKENI. The V end was cut by 3 bases, the J end by 0 bases, with 18 bases between. CDR3 loop: CASSPRRQALSSNQPQHF. CDR3 sequence (DNA): TGTGCCAGCTCACCCAGACGACAGGCTCTATCTAGCAATCAGCCCCAGCATTTT.

This clone occurred once. The CDR3 is CASSSGQTEGNQPQHF. For the CDR3, the DNA is TGTGCCAGCAGCTCCGGACAGACAGAGGGCAATCAGCCCCAGCATTTT. The gene calls are TRBV7-9 and TRBJ1-5; tentative D call: TRBD1 (6 bases). The V gene lost 4 bases and the J gene lost 2 bases, with 15 bases spanning the gap. CDR3 size: 16 residues. Germline V lookup: CDR1 SEHNR, CDR2 FQNEAQ (reference sequence).

The chain couples TRBV6-6 to TRBJ2-5; D perhaps matches TRBD1 (6 bases). The CDR3 spans 16 residues. V was clipped by 6 bases and J by 3 bases, with 20 bases between them. CDR1 is MNHNY and CDR2 is SVGAGI in the germline V gene (reference sequence). The CDR3 here is CASRRSGTPGKETQYF. CDR3 sequence (DNA): TGTGCCAGCAGGAGATCTGGGACACCGGGGAAAGAGACCCAGTACTTC.

The chain links TRBV2 to TRBJ2-3, with a weak D call TRBD1 (6 bases). Germline V gene sequence: CDR1 SNHLY, CDR2 FYNNEI. Trimming shortened V by 6 bases and J by 6 bases, and 13 bases separated the two germline ends. The CDR3 sequence is 13 residues long. Written as DNA, the CDR3 is TGTGCCAGCAGGGACAGTGGCATGGATACGCAGTATTTT. It codes for CASRDSGMDTQYF.

This sequence joins TRBV19 and TRBJ2-7, with 11 bases aligning to TRBD2. There are 18 residues in the CDR3. V shed 5 bases, J shed 0 bases, and the junction held 12 bases outside the gene matches. Germline CDR1 reads LNHDA; CDR2 reads SQIVND (reference sequence). The CDR3 DNA sequence: TGTGCCAGTAGTTACGGACTAGCGGGTACCTTCGGCTCCTACGAGCAGTACTTC. Protein product: CASSYGLAGTFGSYEQYF.

This chain uses TRBV27 with TRBJ2-7; 12 bases map to TRBD1. This CDR3 has 18 amino acids. Trimming cost V 3 bases and J 3 bases; bases outside gene matches: 12. From germline, CDR1 is MNHEY and CDR2 SMNVEV (reference sequence). The chain's CDR3 is CASSLSGTGGANYYEQYF. The CDR3 DNA reads TGTGCCAGCAGTTTGTCCGGGACAGGGGGCGCCAACTACTACGAGCAGTACTTC.

The rearrangement links TRBV9 to TRBJ1-1; D remains ambiguous. The CDR3 is 13 residues long. Germline assignment: CDR1 SGDLS and CDR2 YYNGEE. The V end lost 4 bases, the J end lost 5 bases, and 12 bases lay between the germline ends. The CDR3 region has the DNA TGTGCCAGCAGCCCAAATTCCTTGACTGAAGCTTTCTTT. Residues: CASSPNSLTEAFF.

This rearrangement joins TRBV5-1 to TRBJ1-5, with D unresolved. CDR1 and CDR2 from the germline V gene are SGHRS and YFSETQ. The ends were cut back, 4 bases at V and 7 bases at J, with 6 bases in the middle. The CDR3 is made up of 11 amino acids. CDR3 loop: CASSRAQPQHF. The DNA for the CDR3 is TGCGCCAGCAGCCGGGCCCAGCCCCAGCATTTT.

This clone appeared once. The V call is TRBV11-3, the J call TRBJ2-1; TRBD2 might be the D (7 bases). V lost 5 bases, J lost 8 bases, and 22 bases lay in between. CDR3 length equals 16 residues. Germline loops: CDR1 SGHNT, CDR2 YENEEA. CDR3 loop: CASSKGGSGNGYEQFF. The DNA for the CDR3 is TGTGCCAGCAGCAAAGGGGGGAGCGGGAACGGTTATGAGCAGTTCTTC. Full variable domain (remainder filled in from reference TRBV11-3 and TRBJ2-1): EAGVVQSPRYKIIEKKQPVAFWCNPISGHNTLYWYLQNLGQGPELLIRYENEEAVDDSQLPKDRFSAERLKGVDSTLKIQPAELGDSAVYLCASSKGGSGNGYEQFFGPGTRLTVL.

The count of this clone is one. This chain connects TRBV11-2 to TRBJ2-7, with 11 bases matching TRBD1. V was pared by 1 base and J by 4 bases, with 6 bases of the junction left unmatched. Per the germline V gene, CDR1 is SGHAT and CDR2 is FQNNGV. This CDR3 spans 16 amino acids. This CDR3 is CASSLAGTGGRYEQYF. CDR3 coding DNA: TGTGCCAGCAGCTTAGCTGGGACAGGGGGGCGATACGAGCAGTACTTC.

The V call is TRBV19, the J call TRBJ2-6; D assignment may be TRBD1 or TRBD2 (5 bases each). V was trimmed by 3 bases and J by 2 bases, leaving 11 bases between them. Germline V gene sequence: CDR1 LNHDA, CDR2 SQIVND (reference sequence). The CDR3 covers 16 residues. CDR3 region: CASSINRDAGANVLTF. Here the CDR3 DNA reads TGTGCCAGTAGTATTAATCGGGACGCTGGGGCCAACGTCCTGACTTTC.

Concerning this clone: Additional DNA sequences in this sample encode the identical CDR3. This chain joins TRBV6-5 and TRBJ2-1; no clear D gene. The CDR3 is made up of 11 amino acids. Germline lookup yields CDR1 MNHEY and CDR2 SVGAGI. Trimming took off 6 bases at V and 7 bases at J, with 7 bases between the two ends. CDR3 sequence: CASSLGNEQFF. CDR3 DNA sequence: TGTGCCAGCAGCCTAGGAAATGAGCAGTTCTTC.

This clone was detected once. The V and J genes are TRBV2 and TRBJ2-7, with D possibly matching TRBD2 (5 bases). There are 12 residues in the CDR3. Germline V gene data show CDR1 as SNHLY and CDR2 as FYNNEI. With 6 bases removed from V and 6 bases from J, the gap between germline ends came to 12 bases. The CDR3 reads CASSETSSEQYF. The DNA of the CDR3 is TGTGCCAGCAGCGAAACTAGTTCCGAGCAGTACTTC.

The chain uses TRBV18 and TRBJ2-7, with 9 bases matching TRBD1. Trimming took 6 bases from V and 3 from J; bases not matched to a gene: 6. Per the germline V gene, CDR1 is KGHSH and CDR2 is LQKENI. The CDR3 covers 14 residues. The CDR3 region is CASSQEGQGYEQYF. The CDR3 DNA reads as TGTGCCAGCTCTCAAGAGGGACAGGGCTACGAGCAGTACTTC.

V usage is TRBV7-6 and J usage is TRBJ2-1, with 7 bases lining up with TRBD2. The CDR3 loop spans 15 amino acids. V lost 0 bases to trimming and J lost 4 bases; unmatched junction nucleotides: 3. The germline CDR1 and CDR2 sequences are SGHVS and FNYEAQ. CDR3 coding DNA: TGTGCCAGCAGCTTAGCGGGAGGGCTATACAATGAGCAGTTCTTC. It yields the protein CASSLAGGLYNEQFF.

This chain joins TRBV6-1 and TRBJ2-3; 10 bases agree with TRBD2. With V trimmed by 2 bases and J by 4 bases, 9 bases remained unmatched. Germline values: CDR1 MNHNS, CDR2 SASEGT. The length of the CDR3 is 17 residues. For the CDR3, the DNA is TGTGCCAGCAGTGAATCCCCACTAGCGGGAATCGCAGATACGCAGTATTTT. It is translated as CASSESPLAGIADTQYF.

The CDR3 region has the DNA TGCGCCAGCAGCAGGGGGGCGGGAGGCACCACAGATACGCAGTATTTT. Protein product: CASSRGAGGTTDTQYF. V gene TRBV5-1 combines with J gene TRBJ2-3, with 8 bases lining up with TRBD2. V was clipped by 4 bases and J by 2 bases; unmatched bases: 9. Germline CDR1 reads SGHRS; CDR2 reads YFSETQ. There are 16 residues in the CDR3.

The V gene is TRBV7-9, the J gene TRBJ2-7; no definite D call. This CDR3 is built from 14 residues. The germline CDR1 and CDR2 sequences are SEHNR and FQNEAQ (reference sequence). V lost 4 bases to trimming and J lost 4 bases, with 14 bases between them. The CDR3 here is CASSYVGSMYEQYF. Here the CDR3 DNA reads TGTGCCAGCAGCTACGTCGGATCTATGTACGAGCAGTACTTC.

In regard to this clone: One junction end does not reproduce the germline sequence, and a read error may be involved. This sequence joins TRBV7-8 and TRBJ2-5; no reliable D call. CDR3 length equals 15 residues. Germline assignment: CDR1 SGHVS and CDR2 FQNEAQ. In DNA form, the CDR3 reads TGTGCCAGCGGCTTCGCGGACCCCTACCGGGAGACCCAGTACTTC. This translates into CASGFADPYRETQYF.